This is a list of T cell receptor beta chains from one sample in a study of control samples from healthy donors and cancer patients. Generated by immunoSEQ multiplex PCR, the TCRdb table keeps only in-frame clones and is missing some. This table has around 200,000 clones, just under 95% appearing once. The sequencing input was blood. Receptors were obtained from a man in his late teens or twenties in good health. CDR3s include the opening cysteine and the closing phenylalanine or tryptophan. The D gene is left open where the match is weak. A clone size is listed for some rows: how often the clone was seen (once, few, many), or a class if it is expanded.

NA	TRBV7-2	TRBJ1-2	NA	TGTGCCAGCAGCATACAGGGACCTAACTATGGCTACACCTTC	CASSIQGPNYGYTF
NA	TRBV5-1	TRBJ2-7	TRBD1	TGCGCCAGCAGTTATAGCACTTCCGGGACAGCCTCCTACGAGCAGTACTTC	CASSYSTSGTASYEQYF
NA	TRBV5-1	TRBJ2-3	NA	TGCGCCAGCAGCTTGTTTATGGCGGGGGCCAGCACAGATACGCAGTATTTT	CASSLFMAGASTDTQYF
NA	TRBV6-5	TRBJ1-4	TRBD1	TGTGCCAGCAGGGACGGACAGGGGATTAATGAAAAACTGTTTTTT	CASRDGQGINEKLFF
NA	TRBV3-1/TRBV3-2	TRBJ1-1	NA	TGTGCCAGCAGCCTCAATGGCAAATCGGCTTCAGCAGCTTTCTTT	CASSLNGKSASAAFF
NA	TRBV3-1/TRBV3-2	TRBJ2-5	NA	TGTGCCAGCAGCCAACCAGGGGACCAAGAGACCCAGTACTTC	CASSQPGDQETQYF
NA	TRBV10-3	TRBJ2-7	TRBD1	TGTGCCATCAGTGAGCGACAGGGGGGCGAGCAGTACTTC	CAISERQGGEQYF
NA	TRBV12-3/TRBV12-4	TRBJ1-1	NA	TGTGCCAGCAAGTGGGGGATACCAGATGAAGCTTTCTTT	CASKWGIPDEAFF
NA	TRBV6-5	TRBJ2-2	NA	TGTGCCAGCAGTCGAAGTTACACCGGGGAGCTGTTTTTT	CASSRSYTGELFF
NA	TRBV30	TRBJ1-1	TRBD1	TGTGCCTGGAGTAGGTCTAGAACAGGGGCTATGGACACTGAAGCTTTCTTT	CAWSRSRTGAMDTEAFF
NA	TRBV19	TRBJ1-2	NA	TGTGCCAGTAGTATAGGGACAGACTCCTATGGCTACACCTTC	CASSIGTDSYGYTF
NA	TRBV28	TRBJ1-2	NA	TGTGCCAGCAGTTTTTCCGCGAACTATGGCTACACCTTC	CASSFSANYGYTF
few	TRBV2	TRBJ2-1	NA	TGTGCCAGCAGTCTCCTAGACAGTGAGCAGTTCTTC	CASSLLDSEQFF
few	TRBV5-1	TRBJ1-6	TRBD1	TGCGCCAGCAGCCCACGACAGGGACAGGTTAACAGAAATTCACCCCTCCACTTT	CASSPRQGQVNRNSPLHF
NA	TRBV6-5	TRBJ1-1	NA	TGTGCCAGCATAGGGGCAGGGGTGAGAGCTTTCTTT	CASIGAGVRAFF
NA	TRBV10-3	TRBJ1-1	NA	TGTGCCATCAGTGATTCGCGGGGGGAAACTGAAGCTTTCTTT	CAISDSRGETEAFF
NA	TRBV10-3	TRBJ2-7	NA	TGTGCCACCCAAAGCTCGGACGCGAACTACGAGCAGTACTTC	CATQSSDANYEQYF
NA	TRBV10-3	TRBJ1-2	NA	TGTGCCATCAGTGAAGCAGGGTTCAACTATGGCTACACCTTC	CAISEAGFNYGYTF